The 17 T cell receptor beta chains below come from one sample, sequenced in a study of CD8 T cells in ankylosing spondylitis. General observations from the study: Roughly 8 highly homologous variants formed a TCR beta motif that appeared characteristic of ankylosing spondylitis blood.

In TCRdb, the 5' RACE reads were re-called with MiXCR into one record per CDR3 protein. This table has about 450,000 distinct CDR3 sequences, approximately 26% appearing once. Their antigen targets remain unknown. The sample comprised blood, either unsorted or a sorted T cell fraction (not recorded which). The receptors originated from a male donor with ankylosing spondylitis.

This chain connects TRBV30 to TRBJ2-5; tentative D call: TRBD2 (5 bases). V dropped 7 bases and J dropped 1 base, with 13 bases sitting between them. The germline CDR1 and CDR2 sequences are GTSNPN and SVGIG (reference sequence). This CDR3 is built from 13 residues. As DNA, the CDR3 is TGTGCCTCCCGAGGGCGGGCCCAAGAGACCCAGTACTTC. It is translated as CASRGRAQETQYF.

This clonotype was counted only a few times. The rearrangement links TRBV3-1 to TRBJ1-2, with TRBD1 as a possible D gene (6 bases). V lost 1 base, J lost 10 bases, and 19 bases lay in between. This CDR3 has 15 residues. CDR1 is LGHDT and CDR2 is YNNKEL in the germline V gene (reference sequence). CDR3 sequence: CASSQGTAALTTYTF. Here the CDR3 DNA reads TGTGCCAGCAGCCAAGGGACAGCCGCTCTTACCACCTACACCTTC.

This chain links TRBV5-1 with TRBJ1-6; D not certain. This CDR3 comprises 15 residues. Deletions cut 0 bases from V and 4 bases from J, with 8 bases between. From germline, CDR1 is SGHRS and CDR2 YFSETQ. DNA of the CDR3: TGCGCCAGCAGCTTGGAGGCAGTTTATAATTCACCCCTCCACTTT. This codes for CASSLEAVYNSPLHF.

The genes are TRBV20-1 and TRBJ1-2; TRBD1 might be the D (6 bases). Looked up from germline, CDR1 is DFQATT and CDR2 is SNEGSKA (reference sequence). V was clipped by 6 bases and J by 4 bases, with 9 bases between them. The CDR3 sequence is 11 residues long. In DNA, the CDR3 is TGCAGTGCGAAACAGGGCTATGGCTACACCTTC. Translated: CSAKQGYGYTF.

The genes are TRBV4-2 and TRBJ1-2; tentative D call: TRBD1 (5 bases). The V gene's germline CDR1 is LGHNA and CDR2 YNFKEQ. The CDR3 sequence is 16 residues long. Trimming removed 0 bases at V and 6 bases at J, with 17 bases between. The CDR3 nucleotides read TGTGCCAGCAGCCAAGATGAGCGTGGGGGGAGCCATGGCTACACCTTC. Translated, it gives CASSQDERGGSHGYTF.

A few counts support this clonotype. The chain joins TRBV20-1 to TRBJ1-1; weak D call: TRBD1 (6 bases). This CDR3 region has 14 residues. Germline CDR1 DFQATT, CDR2 SNEGSKA (reference sequence). CDR3 DNA: TGCAGCGTAGCGGGGGGGCCCTTGAACACTGAAGCTTTCTTT. Amino acid sequence: CSVAGGPLNTEAFF.

The CDR3, as DNA: TGTGCCAGCAGCTTAAGCGGGAGGGGTGAGCAGTACTTC. This translates into CASSLSGRGEQYF. The genes are TRBV7-6 and TRBJ2-7; TRBD2 agrees at 10 bases. CDR3 length: 13 residues. Looked up from germline, CDR1 is SGHVS and CDR2 is FNYEAQ. V dropped 2 bases and J dropped 7; count of bases not matched to a gene: 2.

The gene calls are TRBV5-6 and TRBJ2-3, with 10 nucleotides matching TRBD2. Germline loops: CDR1 SGHDT, CDR2 YYEEEE. The CDR3 is made up of 16 amino acids. Germline trimming cut 0 bases from V and 0 bases from J; bases unmatched to any gene: 1. CDR3 sequence: CASSLVTSGSTDTQYF. The DNA of the CDR3 is TGTGCCAGCAGCTTGGTGACTAGCGGGAGCACAGATACGCAGTATTTT.

This clonotype was detected many times. CDR3 sequence: CASSPGDGNQPQHF. The CDR3 nucleotides are TGCGCCAGCAGCCCGGGGGACGGCAATCAGCCCCAGCATTTT. The J gene is TRBJ1-5, the V gene TRBV5-1; tentatively, D is TRBD1 (5 bases). Per germline, CDR1 SGHRS and CDR2 YFSETQ. The CDR3 totals 14 residues. Trimming stripped 4 bases from V and 2 bases from J, with 10 bases between.

The table lists this clonotype with a few counts. The chain is built from TRBV24-1 and TRBJ2-3, with D perhaps TRBD2 (5 bases). Germline CDR1 reads KGHDR; CDR2 reads SFDVKD. V lost 5 bases, J lost 0 bases, and 8 bases lay in between. The CDR3 runs to 14 residues. The CDR3 is CATSGRGSTDTQYF. CDR3 bases: TGTGCCACCAGTGGACGGGGAAGCACAGATACGCAGTATTTT.

The chain recombines TRBV5-1 with TRBJ2-1, with no clear D. From germline, CDR1 is SGHRS and CDR2 YFSETQ. V lost 0 bases to trimming and J lost 7 bases, with 11 bases between them. CDR3 length: 14 amino acids. CDR3 sequence (DNA): TGCGCCAGCAGCTTGGAATACAAGGGTAATGAGCAGTTCTTC. Amino acids: CASSLEYKGNEQFF.

This clonotype was picked up a small number of times. V usage is TRBV6-5 and J usage is TRBJ1-2; D not certain. The CDR3 is made up of 13 amino acids. V gave up 4 bases and J gave up 8 bases, with 14 bases separating them. Germline values: CDR1 MNHEY, CDR2 SVGAGI. CDR3 loop: CASSFSGQGGYTF. In DNA, the CDR3 is TGTGCCAGCAGTTTCTCGGGCCAAGGAGGCTACACCTTC.

This clonotype was seen many times. The chain couples TRBV11-2 to TRBJ2-1; TRBD1 agrees at 7 bases. Germline trimming cut 6 bases from V and 4 bases from J; bases unmatched to any gene: 6. The germline V gene has CDR1 SGHAT and CDR2 FQNNGV. This CDR3 comprises 14 residues. CDR3 protein: CASSRTGSYNEQFF. CDR3 in DNA: TGTGCCAGCAGTCGGACAGGCTCTTACAATGAGCAGTTCTTC. Based on the CDR3 plus reference TRBV11-2 and TRBJ2-1, the full variable domain is EAGVAQSPRYKIIEKRQSVAFWCNPISGHATLYWYQQILGQGPKLLIQFQNNGVVDDSQLPKDRFSAERLKGVDSTLKIQPAKLEDSAVYLCASSRTGSYNEQFFGPGTRLTVL.

The J gene is TRBJ2-4, the V gene TRBV29-1; 10 bases agree with TRBD1. V gave up 7 bases and J gave up 8 bases; unmatched junction bases: 8. In germline, CDR1 is SQVTM, CDR2 ANQGSEA. The CDR3 has 13 residues. This CDR3 is CSAGTGAFDIQYF. CDR3 bases: TGCAGCGCTGGGACAGGGGCGTTTGACATTCAGTACTTC.

This sequence joins TRBV29-1 and TRBJ1-2, with no clear D. The length of the CDR3 is 9 residues. CDR1 is SQVTM and CDR2 is ANQGSEA in the germline V gene. The germline V and J ends were trimmed by 4 bases and 13 bases, with 10 bases remaining between them. The CDR3 DNA follows: TGCAGCGTTGGTAGGGTCGGCACCTTC. It specifies CSVGRVGTF.

This clonotype has a handful of counts. V is TRBV11-2 and J is TRBJ2-5, with 11 positions matching TRBD2. CDR1 and CDR2 (germline): SGHAT, FQNNGV. The CDR3 covers 15 residues. With V trimmed by 5 bases and J by 4 bases, 6 bases remained unmatched. For the CDR3, the DNA is TGTGCCAGCAGCCCCCGGCTAGCGGGAGGAGAGACCCAGTACTTC. It specifies CASSPRLAGGETQYF.

This clonotype was recorded many times. This rearrangement joins TRBV7-8 to TRBJ2-1; perhaps TRBD2 as D (6 bases). CDR3 size: 14 residues. V was cut by 5 bases and J by 4 bases, with 12 bases left in between. Germline V gives CDR1 SGHVS, CDR2 FQNEAQ. The CDR3 region has the DNA TGTGCCAGCAGCCCTAGCGTTAGATACAATGAGCAGTTCTTC. This translates into CASSPSVRYNEQFF.